The 26 T cell receptor beta chains given below trace back to one sample, sequenced in a study of Tregs in tolerant kidney transplant recipients. Related graft donors supplied nonmyeloablative bone marrow transplants, and mixed chimerism was transient. Assay: immunoSEQ multiplex PCR; the TCRdb copy retains only in-frame clones and omits some. The table shows under 90,000 clones, with about 91% occurring only once. Sequenced here: CD4+ T cells from blood (PBMCs), sampled 24 months after the transplant. These receptors originate from a human patient who received a combined kidney and bone marrow transplant. Some T cells may arise from the graft donor.

There are a few counts of this clone. The rearrangement links TRBV4-3 to TRBJ1-4; tentatively, D is TRBD1 (6 bases). The CDR3 extends over 16 amino acids. Trimming stripped 0 bases from V and 5 bases from J, with 13 bases between. Germline assignment: CDR1 LGHNA and CDR2 YSLEER. CDR3 residues: CASSQETGQGNEKLFF. Written as DNA, the CDR3 is TGCGCCAGCAGCCAAGAGACCGGGCAGGGGAATGAAAAACTGTTTTTT.

V usage is TRBV11-2 and J usage is TRBJ2-7; 8 bases are a match to TRBD1. With 4 bases clipped from V and 3 bases from J, the junction kept 14 bases outside the gene matches. In germline, CDR1 is SGHAT, CDR2 FQNNGV. The CDR3 covers 17 residues. CDR3 DNA sequence: TGTGCCAGCAGCTCGAGCGGGTGGGGGGACAGGCTCTACGAGCAGTACTTC. Its translation: CASSSSGWGDRLYEQYF.

CDR3 bases: TGTGCCAGCAGCTCCGGACTAGCGGAGGCCTACGAGCAGTACTTC. Translating it yields CASSSGLAEAYEQYF. The chain uses TRBV9 and TRBJ2-7, with 10 bases fitting TRBD2. Losses at the gene ends were 4 bases for V and 2 bases for J; bases not matched to a gene: 6. CDR3 size: 15 residues. CDR1 is SGDLS and CDR2 is YYNGEE in the germline V gene.

J is TRBJ2-5 and V is TRBV23-1, with a possible D match to TRBD2 (6 bases). TRBV23-1 has ORF status, its function being uncertain. Trimming pared 0 bases from V and 2 bases from J, leaving 16 bases between. CDR3 length: 17 residues. The CDR3 coding sequence is TGCGCCAGCAGTCAATCTCCCCGGAGGGGTGGTCAAGAGACCCAGTACTTC. Amino acid sequence: CASSQSPRRGGQETQYF.

This clone occurred once. The chain is built from TRBV18 and TRBJ1-1; weak D call: TRBD1 (6 bases). The V end was cut by 4 bases, the J end by 3 bases, with 21 bases between. Germline V gene sequence: CDR1 KGHSH, CDR2 LQKENI. The length of the CDR3 is 17 residues. The CDR3 sequence is CASSQIQRRGSDTEAFF. CDR3 sequence (DNA): TGTGCCAGCTCACAAATACAAAGAAGGGGGTCCGACACTGAAGCTTTCTTT.

The rearrangement joins TRBV5-1 to TRBJ1-1; D perhaps matches TRBD1 (6 bases). The CDR3 spans 18 residues. V lost 0 bases and J lost 3, with 21 bases in between. CDR1 is SGHRS and CDR2 is YFSETQ in the germline V gene. CDR3 bases: TGCGCCAGCAGCTTGGTCCCTCCCGCGGGGGGGCGGTACACTGAAGCTTTCTTT. Protein: CASSLVPPAGGRYTEAFF.

The rearrangement links TRBV19 to TRBJ2-1; tentative D call: TRBD1 (5 bases). Germline loops: CDR1 LNHDA, CDR2 SQIVND (reference sequence). CDR3 length equals 15 residues. V dropped 3 bases and J dropped 6 bases, with 15 bases sitting between them. CDR3 coding DNA: TGTGCCAGTAGTATTAGGGGTCGGATAAGCAATGAGCAGTTCTTC. Translated: CASSIRGRISNEQFF.

The chain couples TRBV7-9 to TRBJ2-3, with a possible D match to TRBD2 (6 bases). Between the trimmed V and J ends, which lost 11 bases and 0 bases, there was a span of 12 bases. The germline CDR1 and CDR2 sequences are SEHNR and FQNEAQ (reference sequence). CDR3 length: 13 amino acids. CDR3 in amino acids: CAGGAGSTDTQYF. The CDR3 DNA follows: TGTGCCGGAGGGGCGGGGAGCACAGATACGCAGTATTTT.

On this clone: This sample includes further DNA sequences coding for the same CDR3. The rearrangement links TRBV7-2 to TRBJ1-5, with TRBD1 as a possible D gene (5 bases). Between the trimmed V and J ends, which lost 1 base and 4 bases, there was a span of 11 bases. Germline CDR1 and CDR2: SGHTA and FQGNSA. The CDR3 sequence is 15 residues long. CDR3 DNA sequence: TGTGCCAGCAGCTTAGTTGGGGGAGGGAATCAGCCCCAGCATTTT. Protein: CASSLVGGGNQPQHF.

This clone has only one observation. The V and J genes are TRBV28 and TRBJ2-5, with a weak D call TRBD1 (6 bases). V was pared by 5 bases and J by 1 base, with 14 bases between. Germline CDR1 and CDR2: MDHEN and SYDVKM. This CDR3 contains 15 residues. The CDR3 nucleotides are TGTGCCAGCAGTCCCCCCGACAGGATCCAAGAGACCCAGTACTTC. Amino acids: CASSPPDRIQETQYF.

The chain has TRBV11-3 and TRBJ2-5, with D maybe TRBD2 (5 bases). From germline, CDR1 is SGHNT and CDR2 YENEEA. V lost 1 base to trimming and J lost 3 bases, with 9 bases between them. The CDR3 loop spans 14 amino acids. The DNA for the CDR3 is TGTGCCAGCAGCTTAGTCGCTAGCAAAGAGACCCAGTACTTC. It encodes CASSLVASKETQYF.

The chain is built from TRBV9 and TRBJ2-2, with TRBD2 matching over 13 bases. From germline, CDR1 is SGDLS and CDR2 YYNGEE. The CDR3 sequence is 16 residues long. The J segment lost 4 bases and the V segment lost 2 bases, leaving 2 bases of the junction unmatched. The CDR3 DNA sequence: TGTGCCAGCAGCGTCCGGACTAGCGGGGGCACCGGGGAGCTGTTTTTT. The encoded protein is CASSVRTSGGTGELFF. The full variable domain, completed using reference TRBV9 and TRBJ2-2, is DSGVTQTPKHLITATGQRVTLRCSPRSGDLSVYWYQQSLDQGLQFLIQYYNGEERAKGNILERFSAQQFPDLHSELNLSSLELGDSALYFCASSVRTSGGTGELFFGEGSRLTVL.

This clone was counted once. The rearrangement uses TRBV9 and TRBJ1-2, with D unresolved. The germline V gene has CDR1 SGDLS and CDR2 YYNGEE. The germline V and J ends were trimmed by 0 bases and 7 bases, with 13 bases remaining between them. CDR3 size: 14 residues. The CDR3: CASSVGSLGLGYTF. The CDR3 DNA reads as TGTGCCAGCAGCGTAGGCAGCCTGGGCCTTGGCTACACCTTC.

This chain joins TRBV7-2 and TRBJ2-1; maybe TRBD1 (5 bases). The CDR3 has 13 residues. Germline V gene data show CDR1 as SGHTA and CDR2 as FQGNSA. The ends were cut back, 5 bases at V and 12 bases at J, with 17 bases in the middle. The CDR3, as DNA: TGTGCCAGCAGCACCGATCCAGGGAAGCGGCAGTTCTTC. It is translated as CASSTDPGKRQFF. Using reference TRBV7-2 and TRBJ2-1 for the parts outside the CDR3, the full variable domain is GAGVSQSPSNKVTEKGKDVELRCDPISGHTALYWYRQSLGQGLEFLIYFQGNSAPDKSGLPSDRFSAERTGGSVSTLTIQRTQQEDSAVYLCASSTDPGKRQFFGPGTRLTVL.

The rearrangement joins TRBV7-2 to TRBJ2-7; 11 bases agree with TRBD2. Germline V gene data show CDR1 as SGHTA and CDR2 as FQGNSA. V was pared by 5 bases and J by 6 bases, with 15 bases of the junction left unmatched. The CDR3 loop spans 17 amino acids. CDR3 coding DNA: TGTGCCAGCAGCCCCAAGCCTAGCGGGGGGCCCTCCCGCGAGCAGTACTTC. Translating gives CASSPKPSGGPSREQYF.

This clone was seen a handful of times. The chain uses TRBV28 and TRBJ1-4; D is perhaps TRBD1 (6 bases). This CDR3 region has 16 residues. The V end was cut by 6 bases, the J end by 0 bases, with 14 bases between. Germline CDR1 and CDR2: MDHEN and SYDVKM. DNA for the CDR3: TGTGCCAGCAGAAAAGCAGGGGAACCAACTAATGAAAAACTGTTTTTT. Amino acids: CASRKAGEPTNEKLFF.

V is TRBV15 and J is TRBJ2-6; D not resolved. CDR1 and CDR2 from the germline V gene are LNHNV and YYDKDF (reference sequence). With 6 bases removed from V and 5 bases from J, the gap between germline ends came to 11 bases. The CDR3 length is 14 residues. In DNA form, the CDR3 reads TGTGCCACCAGTACATCCGAATGGGCCAACGTCCTGACTTTC. Its translation: CATSTSEWANVLTF.

V usage is TRBV6-6 and J usage is TRBJ1-5; 8 positions match TRBD1. The J segment lost 6 bases and the V segment lost 7 bases, leaving 5 bases of the junction unmatched. The CDR3 contains 13 residues. Germline V lookup: CDR1 MNHNY, CDR2 SVGAGI (reference sequence). The chain's CDR3 is CASTDRGSQPQHF. Here the CDR3 DNA reads TGTGCCAGCACCGACAGGGGTAGTCAGCCCCAGCATTTT.

The J gene is TRBJ1-4, the V gene TRBV5-5; D is ambiguous. The CDR3 has 14 amino acids. With 1 base removed from V and 6 bases from J, the gap between germline ends came to 10 bases. CDR1 is SGHKS and CDR2 is YYEKEE in the germline V gene (reference sequence). CDR3 sequence reads: CASSLSGRHEKLFF. Written as DNA, the CDR3 is TGTGCCAGCAGCTTGTCTGGGAGGCATGAAAAACTGTTTTTT.

This rearrangement joins TRBV2 to TRBJ1-3; TRBD1 is a possible D gene (6 bases). CDR3 length equals 12 residues. Trimming left V 8 bases short and J 10 bases short, with 15 bases between. CDR1 is SNHLY, CDR2 FYNNEI, per germline. The CDR3 protein is CASADTGKTIYF. The CDR3 DNA follows: TGTGCCAGCGCCGACACAGGGAAGACCATATATTTT. The full variable domain, its missing parts supplied by reference TRBV2 and TRBJ1-3, is EPEVTQTPSHQVTQMGQEVILRCVPISNHLYFYWYRQILGQKVEFLVSFYNNEISEKSEIFDDQFSVERPDGSNFTLKIRSTKLEDSAMYFCASADTGKTIYFGEGSWLTVV.

A single count supports this clone. This chain links TRBV19 with TRBJ2-7; tentative D call: TRBD1 (7 bases). V was pared by 7 bases and J by 2 bases, with 18 bases between. CDR3 length: 15 amino acids. Germline CDR1 LNHDA, CDR2 SQIVND (reference sequence). The CDR3 spells CASTIRGDRAYEQYF. CDR3 coding DNA: TGTGCCAGTACAATAAGGGGGGACAGAGCCTACGAGCAGTACTTC. Supplemented by reference TRBV19 and TRBJ2-7, the full variable domain reads DGGITQSPKYLFRKEGQNVTLSCEQNLNHDAMYWYRQDPGQGLRLIYYSQIVNDFQKGDIAEGYSVSREKKESFPLTVTSAQKNPTAFYLCASTIRGDRAYEQYFGPGTRLTVT.

This clone was seen just once. The V call is TRBV11-2, the J call TRBJ1-2; the D gene is possibly TRBD1 (5 bases). CDR1 and CDR2 (germline): SGHAT, FQNNGV. The CDR3 contains 14 residues. Trimming removed 1 base at V and 3 bases at J, with 9 bases between. CDR3 nucleotide sequence: TGTGCCAGCAGCTTAGCAGGGATCGACTATGGCTACACCTTC. It yields the protein CASSLAGIDYGYTF.

The rearrangement uses TRBV5-1 and TRBJ2-5; 8 bases map to TRBD1. Per the germline V gene, CDR1 is SGHRS and CDR2 is YFSETQ. This CDR3 comprises 13 residues. V was clipped by 4 bases and J by 5 bases; unmatched bases: 4. The CDR3 DNA is TGCGCCAGCAGCATCGGACAGGGCGAGACCCAGTACTTC. Protein product: CASSIGQGETQYF.

This clone was picked up one time. This chain uses TRBV19 with TRBJ2-3, with D tentatively TRBD2 (6 bases). In germline, CDR1 is LNHDA, CDR2 SQIVND (reference sequence). The V end was cut by 2 bases, the J end by 11 bases, with 17 bases between. The CDR3 is 14 amino acids. The CDR3 DNA reads as TGTGCCAGTAGTATACCAGGGAGGATACGGAGGCAGTATTTT. It yields the protein CASSIPGRIRRQYF.

The chain recombines TRBV30 with TRBJ2-4; 11 positions agree with TRBD2. Per germline, CDR1 GTSNPN and CDR2 SVGIG (reference sequence). The trim removed 0 bases at V and 1 base at J, leaving 8 bases unmatched. This CDR3 has 18 residues. The CDR3 DNA sequence: TGTGCCTGGAGTGTGTGGCCTAGCGGGGGGCCCGCCAAAAACATTCAGTACTTC. It translates to CAWSVWPSGGPAKNIQYF.

The V call is TRBV11-2, the J call TRBJ1-4; D is unclear. This CDR3 region has 16 residues. V gave up 1 base and J gave up 0 bases, with 9 bases separating them. Germline lookup yields CDR1 SGHAT and CDR2 FQNNGV. Here the CDR3 reads CASSLGAYSTNEKLFF. Written as DNA, the CDR3 is TGTGCCAGCAGCTTAGGGGCGTATTCAACTAATGAAAAACTGTTTTTT.